The TCR beta chain described here comes from a study of T-cell reconstitution after alpha-beta-depleted transplantation in children. Study-level points and caveats: Counts and diversity of T cells one year after transplant came mostly from newly produced T cells. Certain patients had high TCRbeta diversity at day 60, and it came from recipient T cells and thymic progenitors that survived. Expanded graft clones, several hundred of them, were reportedly the source of alpha-beta T cells about two months after transplant.

The V gene's germline CDR1 is LGHNA and CDR2 YSLEER. This CDR3 spans 16 amino acids. V dropped 1 base and J dropped 3 bases, with 13 bases sitting between them. Note on this clonotype: Its antigen is as yet unknown.

Unique molecular identifiers were incorporated during preparation of the TCRbeta library. Using its own MiXCR run on the PCR reads, TCRdb lists one record per CDR3 protein. The sample consists of about 980,000 distinct CDR3 sequences, about 31% of them appearing once. The rearrangement joins TRBV4-3 to TRBJ1-5; tentative D call: TRBD1 (6 bases). This sequence was found in a boy younger than two who had a stem cell transplant for SCID, so the T cells may come from the graft donor. Sample: PBMCs, mostly from graft donor cells, taken 360 days after TCRalphabeta/CD19-depleted stem cell transplant. As DNA, the CDR3 is TGCGCCAGCAGCCAAGTGATAGGGGGGAACAATCAGCCCCAGCATTTT. As protein: CASSQVIGGNNQPQHF.